Presented here are 23 T cell receptor beta chains from one specimen sequenced in a study of blood T cell repertoires in COVID-19. Data came from immunoSEQ multiplex PCR; TCRdb stores just in-frame clones and leaves some out. The data show 100,000 to 150,000 clones, about 80% seen once. Sample: peripheral blood. Receptor source: a woman aged 60-75 years with acute or convalescent COVID-19.

This chain uses TRBV5-6 with TRBJ1-1; TRBD1 aligns across 9 bases. CDR3 length equals 13 residues. Germline assignment: CDR1 SGHDT and CDR2 YYEEEE. The trim removed 4 bases at V and 5 bases at J, leaving 3 bases unmatched. The CDR3 spells CASSKGQGTEAFF. CDR3 bases: TGTGCCAGCAGCAAAGGACAGGGGACTGAAGCTTTCTTT.

The chain is built from TRBV5-5 and TRBJ2-5; tentative D call: TRBD1 (5 bases). The CDR3 is 15 amino acids. CDR1 is SGHKS and CDR2 is YYEKEE in the germline V gene (reference sequence). Trimming pared 0 bases from V and 4 bases from J, leaving 13 bases between. The CDR3 loop is CASSLEFDSLETQYF. DNA of the CDR3: TGTGCCAGCAGCTTGGAATTCGACAGTCTAGAGACCCAGTACTTC.

The chain uses TRBV3-1 (or the pseudogene TRBV3-2) and TRBJ2-1, with D tentatively TRBD2 (6 bases). The germline V and J ends were trimmed by 4 bases and 5 bases, with 15 bases remaining between them. Germline loops: CDR1 LGHDT, CDR2 YNNKEL (reference sequence). This CDR3 is built from 15 residues. The CDR3 region has the DNA TGTGCCAGCAGCCTAACCGGGGGTCGGAACAATGAGCAGTTCTTC. Translation: CASSLTGGRNNEQFF.

This clone has a single count. This sequence joins TRBV19 and TRBJ1-4; D uncertain. With 11 bases removed from V and 2 bases from J, the gap between germline ends came to 18 bases. This CDR3 comprises 15 residues. CDR1 and CDR2 from the germline V gene are LNHDA and SQIVND (reference sequence). The DNA of the CDR3 is TGTGCCTCACGGGGTACGATGGGGACTAATGAAAAACTGTTTTTT. Protein: CASRGTMGTNEKLFF. The complete variable domain, with remaining parts taken from reference TRBV19 and TRBJ1-4, reads DGGITQSPKYLFRKEGQNVTLSCEQNLNHDAMYWYRQDPGQGLRLIYYSQIVNDFQKGDIAEGYSVSREKKESFPLTVTSAQKNPTAFYLCASRGTMGTNEKLFFGSGTQLSVL.

This clone was counted a few times. J is TRBJ1-2 and V is TRBV11-2; D might be TRBD1 (6 bases). Trimming left V 5 bases short and J 6 bases short, with 13 bases between. The CDR3 runs 13 residues. The germline gives CDR1 SGHAT, CDR2 FQNNGV. The CDR3 DNA is TGTGCCAGCAGCAATGGACAGAGGGATGGCTACACCTTC. It specifies CASSNGQRDGYTF.

The chain couples TRBV27 to TRBJ2-3; 7 bases align to TRBD2. Germline CDR1 MNHEY, CDR2 SMNVEV (reference sequence). This CDR3 region has 14 residues. J lost 3 bases, V lost 7 bases, and 7 bases had no gene match. CDR3 sequence reads: CASTLSGGTDTQYF. As DNA, the CDR3 is TGTGCCAGCACCTTATCCGGGGGGACAGATACGCAGTATTTT.

This clone was seen once. The chain recombines TRBV19 with TRBJ1-3; D is unclear. Looked up from germline, CDR1 is LNHDA and CDR2 is SQIVND (reference sequence). V was pared by 7 bases and J by 9 bases, with 22 bases between. The CDR3 is 15 amino acids. The CDR3 region has the DNA TGTGCCAGTACCACAACAGCAGGTCCCTCCGGCACCATATATTTT. It codes for CASTTTAGPSGTIYF. The whole variable domain, filled in from reference TRBV19 and TRBJ1-3, reads DGGITQSPKYLFRKEGQNVTLSCEQNLNHDAMYWYRQDPGQGLRLIYYSQIVNDFQKGDIAEGYSVSREKKESFPLTVTSAQKNPTAFYLCASTTTAGPSGTIYFGEGSWLTVV.

The genes are TRBV7-8 and TRBJ1-4, with a weak D call TRBD1 (6 bases). Trimming removed 3 bases at V and 10 bases at J, with 15 bases between. Germline CDR1 reads SGHVS; CDR2 reads FQNEAQ. The CDR3 loop spans 14 amino acids. CDR3 sequence: CASSFDGRGAKLFF. The DNA of the CDR3 is TGTGCCAGCAGCTTTGACGGCCGGGGGGCAAAACTGTTTTTT. The full variable domain, in which reference TRBV7-8 and TRBJ1-4 provide the parts outside the CDR3, is GAGVSQSPRYKVAKRGQDVALRCDPISGHVSLFWYQQALGQGPEFLTYFQNEAQLDKSGLPSDRFFAERPEGSVSTLKIQRTQQEDSAVYLCASSFDGRGAKLFFGSGTQLSVL.

V usage is TRBV11-2 and J usage is TRBJ1-4, with 10 bases aligning to TRBD1. Germline lookup yields CDR1 SGHAT and CDR2 FQNNGV. The CDR3 covers 13 residues. Trimming cost V 3 bases and J 10 bases; bases outside gene matches: 2. The CDR3 DNA sequence: TGTGCCAGCAGCTTTGGGACAGGGGCAAAACTGTTTTTT. This translates into CASSFGTGAKLFF.

The chain employs TRBV5-6 and TRBJ1-2, with 12 bases identical to TRBD1. CDR3 size: 16 residues. Germline V lookup: CDR1 SGHDT, CDR2 YYEEEE. V trimming: 5 bases; J trimming: 6 bases; junction bases outside the gene matches: 11. CDR3 protein: CASSHITGQGANGYTF. In DNA form, the CDR3 reads TGTGCCAGCAGTCATATTACGGGACAGGGGGCGAATGGCTACACCTTC.

The chain couples TRBV5-4 to TRBJ1-2; TRBD1 might be the D (6 bases). The CDR3 contains 16 residues. CDR1 SGHNT and CDR2 YYREEE come from the germline V gene (reference sequence). Trimming left V 4 bases short and J 0 bases short, with 16 bases between. The CDR3 loop reads CASSGGGAETNYGYTF. CDR3 nucleotides: TGTGCCAGCAGCGGCGGGGGGGCCGAAACTAACTATGGCTACACCTTC.

The CDR3 spells CASSFISGSGYTF. CDR3 DNA: TGTGCCAGCAGCTTCATCTCAGGGTCCGGCTACACCTTC. This chain joins TRBV7-9 and TRBJ1-2, with a possible D match to TRBD1 (5 bases). From germline, CDR1 is SEHNR and CDR2 FQNEAQ (reference sequence). The CDR3 has 13 amino acids. Trimming removed 3 bases at V and 8 bases at J, with 13 bases between.

The genes are TRBV6-5 and TRBJ1-2; D not resolved. Germline V lookup: CDR1 MNHEY, CDR2 SVGAGI. CDR3 size: 13 residues. V was cut by 5 bases and J by 4 bases, with 11 bases left in between. The DNA of the CDR3 is TGTGCCAGCAGTCAGGAGCGGAGCTATGGCTACACCTTC. It encodes CASSQERSYGYTF.

The rearrangement joins TRBV7-2 to TRBJ2-5; D may be TRBD1 (5 bases). The ends were cut back, 5 bases at V and 5 bases at J, with 15 bases in the middle. Germline assignment: CDR1 SGHTA and CDR2 FQGNSA. The CDR3 sequence is 14 residues long. The CDR3 reads CASSPIPGWETQYF. Written as DNA, the CDR3 is TGTGCCAGCAGCCCCATCCCAGGGTGGGAGACCCAGTACTTC.

The chain carries TRBV10-2 and TRBJ2-5; TRBD2 matches at 7 bases. Germline-derived CDR1 and CDR2 are WSHSY and SAAADI. J lost 5 bases, V lost 3 bases, and 3 bases had no gene match. CDR3 length: 13 residues. The CDR3 here is CASSDWGGETQYF. CDR3 DNA sequence: TGCGCCAGCAGTGACTGGGGAGGGGAGACCCAGTACTTC.

In this sample, this clone turned up a few times. The chain employs TRBV5-1 and TRBJ1-3, with a weak D call TRBD1 (5 bases). This CDR3 is built from 16 residues. Trimming took off 0 bases at V and 3 bases at J, with 13 bases between the two ends. The V gene's germline CDR1 is SGHRS and CDR2 YFSETQ. Here the CDR3 reads CASSLGAGLDGNTIYF. In DNA, the CDR3 is TGCGCCAGCAGCTTGGGGGCAGGGCTGGATGGAAACACCATATATTTT.

The chain has TRBV29-1 and TRBJ1-5; perhaps TRBD1 as D (5 bases). The V end was cut by 2 bases, the J end by 7 bases, with 15 bases between. The germline V gene encodes CDR1 SQVTM and CDR2 ANQGSEA. The CDR3 consists of 14 residues. CDR3 sequence reads: CSVELAGNGQPQHF. The CDR3 bases are TGCAGCGTTGAACTTGCAGGGAATGGCCAGCCCCAGCATTTT.

In nucleotides, the CDR3 is TGTGCCACCAGCAGTGGGGAGGGTTCCAGTGGCTACACCTTC. It specifies CATSSGEGSSGYTF. The chain is built from TRBV15 and TRBJ1-2; D gene uncertain. Germline CDR1 and CDR2: LNHNV and YYDKDF (reference sequence). CDR3 length: 14 amino acids. V was clipped by 3 bases and J by 7 bases, with 15 bases between them.

The chain links TRBV25-1 to TRBJ2-7; D is unresolved. V gave up 2 bases and J gave up 3 bases, with 23 bases separating them. Germline loops: CDR1 MGHDK, CDR2 SYGVNS. The CDR3 extends over 18 amino acids. The CDR3 sequence: CASSEILVCPCIGYEQYF. DNA for the CDR3: TGTGCCAGCAGTGAAATCCTCGTTTGCCCTTGTATCGGCTACGAGCAGTACTTC.

The rearrangement joins TRBV19 to TRBJ1-5, with D perhaps TRBD1 (6 bases). The CDR3 extends over 15 amino acids. Per germline, CDR1 LNHDA and CDR2 SQIVND (reference sequence). Trimming removed 9 bases from V and 0 bases from J, with 15 bases in between. CDR3 in DNA: TGTGCCAGCCTACAGGGAGGGTATAGCAATCAGCCCCAGCATTTT. This codes for CASLQGGYSNQPQHF.

The chain is built from TRBV2 and TRBJ1-5; 7 positions agree with TRBD1. The CDR3 has 13 amino acids. V shed 6 bases, J shed 9 bases, and the junction held 8 bases outside the gene matches. Germline-derived CDR1 and CDR2 are SNHLY and FYNNEI. CDR3 region: CASSRDSQGPQHF. The CDR3 coding sequence is TGTGCCAGCAGCCGGGACAGTCAGGGGCCCCAGCATTTT. Full variable domain (remainder filled in from reference TRBV2 and TRBJ1-5): EPEVTQTPSHQVTQMGQEVILRCVPISNHLYFYWYRQILGQKVEFLVSFYNNEISEKSEIFDDQFSVERPDGSNFTLKIRSTKLEDSAMYFCASSRDSQGPQHFGDGTRLSIL.

This clone showed up just a few times. The chain employs TRBV4-1 and TRBJ1-6, with 8 bases that match TRBD1. The V segment lost 11 bases and the J segment 5 bases; nucleotides outside the gene matches: 11. The germline V gene encodes CDR1 MGHRA and CDR2 YSYEKL. CDR3 length: 15 residues. The CDR3 loop reads CASTRQGSDNSPLHF. CDR3 bases: TGCGCCTCGACTCGACAGGGGTCGGATAATTCACCCCTCCACTTT.

The gene calls are TRBV5-4 and TRBJ1-3; D gene uncertain. Germline values: CDR1 SGHNT, CDR2 YYREEE (reference sequence). The CDR3 consists of 15 residues. Trimming shortened V by 4 bases and J by 1 base, and 12 bases separated the two germline ends. CDR3 bases: TGTGCCAGCAGCGCCGATCGGTTATCTGGAAACACCATATATTTT. Protein: CASSADRLSGNTIYF.